Here is one T cell receptor beta chain with its context. Profiled with immunoSEQ multiplex PCR; TCRdb holds only in-frame clones, not every one. This table has more than 45,000 clones, about 85% appearing once. This entry is derived from a study of blood T cell repertoires in COVID-19. The source of this sequence is a woman in her fifties or sixties with acute or convalescent COVID-19. Specimen: peripheral blood.

The CDR3 here is CASSQDPFSDYGYTF. As DNA, the CDR3 is TGCGCCAGCAGCCAAGATCCCTTTAGTGACTATGGCTACACCTTC. This rearrangement joins TRBV4-1 to TRBJ1-2; D gene unclear. V dropped 0 bases and J dropped 3 bases, with 11 bases sitting between them. This CDR3 contains 15 residues. Germline values: CDR1 MGHRA, CDR2 YSYEKL.